The 23 T cell receptor beta chains given below trace back to one sample, sequenced in a study of radiotherapy plus CTLA-4 blockade in lung cancer. Assay: immunoSEQ multiplex PCR; the TCRdb copy retains only in-frame clones and omits some. The table includes about 60,000 clones, over 65% detected once. The source material was peripheral blood, sampled from a patient treated with radiotherapy plus ipilimumab. The origin of the receptors is a human donor with non-small cell lung cancer who had a partial response to radiotherapy plus ipilimumab.

The chain couples TRBV29-1 to TRBJ2-6; TRBD1 matches at 7 bases. CDR1 and CDR2 from the germline V gene are SQVTM and ANQGSEA. The length of the CDR3 is 16 residues. The V and J ends lost 5 bases and 0 bases, in that order; junction bases with no gene match: 7. This CDR3 is CSVRGLTRSGANVLTF. CDR3 DNA sequence: TGCAGCGTTAGGGGGCTAACGCGCTCTGGGGCCAACGTCCTGACTTTC.

The CDR3 DNA reads TGCAGCGTTGGCGGGGTACTCTATGGCTACACCTTC. This sequence encodes CSVGGVLYGYTF. The chain carries TRBV29-1 and TRBJ1-2; D is ambiguous. The CDR3 has 12 residues. V dropped 4 bases and J dropped 4 bases, with 10 bases sitting between them. The germline V gene has CDR1 SQVTM and CDR2 ANQGSEA.

The J gene is TRBJ1-4, the V gene TRBV6-5; D unresolved. Trimming cost V 0 bases and J 8 bases, with 13 bases left between them. CDR1 and CDR2 from the germline V gene are MNHEY and SVGAGI. The CDR3 has 15 amino acids. CDR3 DNA sequence: TGTGCCAGCAGTTACTCGACTAGGGCAAGGGAAAAACTGTTTTTT. Translating it yields CASSYSTRAREKLFF.

This clone is a singleton in its sample. The chain carries TRBV5-1 and TRBJ2-4; weak D call: TRBD1 (5 bases). Trimming took off 7 bases at V and 6 bases at J, with 17 bases between the two ends. Germline V lookup: CDR1 SGHRS, CDR2 YFSETQ. The CDR3 totals 14 residues. The CDR3 sequence is CASSLRVGVNIQYF. The CDR3 DNA reads as TGCGCCAGCTCACTCAGGGTAGGGGTAAACATTCAGTACTTC.

The V gene is TRBV18, the J gene TRBJ1-2, with 7 bases lining up with TRBD1. Per germline, CDR1 KGHSH and CDR2 LQKENI. The trim removed 5 bases at V and 6 bases at J, leaving 9 bases unmatched. The CDR3 length is 14 residues. The CDR3, as DNA: TGTGCCAGCTCAGGAGTTCAGGGGGGCGATGGCTACACCTTC. Encoded protein: CASSGVQGGDGYTF.

The rearrangement uses TRBV2 and TRBJ2-1, with TRBD2 matching over 13 bases. This CDR3 is 16 amino acids long. V gave up 8 bases and J gave up 7 bases; unmatched junction bases: 11. Germline lookup yields CDR1 SNHLY and CDR2 FYNNEI. CDR3 nucleotides: TGTGCCAGCCGAAGGGAGGGGACTAGCGGGGTTAATGAGCAGTTCTTC. This translates into CASRREGTSGVNEQFF.

The V call is TRBV28, the J call TRBJ1-2, with D unclear. This CDR3 contains 13 residues. The V and J ends lost 5 bases and 5 bases respectively, with 12 bases between them. CDR1 MDHEN and CDR2 SYDVKM come from the germline V gene. The CDR3 sequence is CASSITVTYGYTF. The CDR3 DNA sequence: TGTGCCAGCAGTATAACAGTGACATATGGCTACACCTTC.

Only a few counts were recorded for this clone. J is TRBJ2-3 and V is TRBV4-2; perhaps TRBD2 as D (5 bases). V was clipped by 5 bases and J by 5 bases, with 11 bases between them. The CDR3 totals 13 residues. Germline V gene lookup returns CDR1 LGHNA and CDR2 YNFKEQ. In DNA, the CDR3 is TGTGCCAGCAGCGCACCGGAGGTAGATACGCAGTATTTT. Amino acids: CASSAPEVDTQYF.

The chain joins TRBV15 to TRBJ2-2; D not resolved. CDR1 and CDR2 (germline): LNHNV, YYDKDF (reference sequence). The V and J ends lost 1 base and 4 bases respectively, with 4 bases between them. The CDR3 spans 13 residues. CDR3: CATSRGLTGELFF. For the CDR3, the DNA is TGTGCCACCAGCAGAGGTCTCACCGGGGAGCTGTTTTTT.

The chain recombines TRBV9 with TRBJ1-1; D unclear. From germline, CDR1 is SGDLS and CDR2 YYNGEE. This CDR3 is 15 amino acids long. Between the trimmed V and J ends, which lost 0 bases and 0 bases, there was a span of 9 bases. The CDR3 bases are TGTGCCAGCAGCGTAGTCGACTTCATGAACACTGAAGCTTTCTTT. This translates into CASSVVDFMNTEAFF.

This clone was picked up one time. The V gene is TRBV7-3, the J gene TRBJ2-1; 7 nucleotides line up with TRBD2. V was clipped by 2 bases and J by 0 bases; unmatched bases: 4. Germline CDR1 and CDR2: SGHTA and FQGTGA. This CDR3 is built from 16 residues. CDR3 sequence: CASSLSGGGSYNEQFF. Written as DNA, the CDR3 is TGTGCCAGCAGCTTATCAGGCGGGGGCTCCTACAATGAGCAGTTCTTC.

The chain couples TRBV18 to TRBJ2-3; 8 bases are shared with TRBD1. The germline V gene encodes CDR1 KGHSH and CDR2 LQKENI. V gave up 3 bases and J gave up 4 bases; unmatched junction bases: 12. This CDR3 spans 17 amino acids. This CDR3 reads CASSPLPTGVGADTQYF. In DNA, the CDR3 is TGTGCCAGCTCACCGTTACCGACAGGGGTAGGTGCAGATACGCAGTATTTT.

This clone came up many times. V gene TRBV7-2 combines with J gene TRBJ2-7; 8 nucleotides align to TRBD1. After removal of 5 bases from V and 6 bases from J, the junction contained 9 bases not matched to a gene. The CDR3 has 14 residues. CDR1 is SGHTA, CDR2 FQGNSA, per germline. CDR3 residues: CASSMGTGFSEQYF. CDR3 DNA sequence: TGTGCCAGCAGCATGGGGACAGGCTTCTCCGAGCAGTACTTC.

This clone was found once. The chain uses TRBV5-1 and TRBJ2-5; D is possibly TRBD2 (6 bases). Germline assignment: CDR1 SGHRS and CDR2 YFSETQ. The CDR3 totals 15 residues. V lost 0 bases, J lost 4 bases, and 13 bases lay in between. The CDR3 loop reads CASSLAGVGGETQYF. CDR3 nucleotides: TGCGCCAGCAGCTTGGCCGGTGTGGGGGGAGAGACCCAGTACTTC.

The rearrangement joins TRBV25-1 to TRBJ2-5, with D tentatively TRBD2 (6 bases). The CDR3 is 17 amino acids. With 5 bases removed from V and 1 base from J, the gap between germline ends came to 20 bases. The germline V gene has CDR1 MGHDK and CDR2 SYGVNS. The CDR3 DNA sequence: TGTGCCAGCAGTCATGGGGGTGAGGAGGGCGGCCAAGAGACCCAGTACTTC. This encodes CASSHGGEEGGQETQYF.

The chain is built from TRBV5-6 and TRBJ2-2, with 9 bases fitting TRBD1. The CDR3 is made up of 15 amino acids. With 4 bases clipped from V and 3 bases from J, the junction kept 4 bases outside the gene matches. CDR1 is SGHDT, CDR2 YYEEEE, per germline. The CDR3 loop reads CASSGDRDDTGELFF. DNA for the CDR3: TGTGCCAGCAGCGGGGACAGGGACGACACCGGGGAGCTGTTTTTT.

Only one count was recorded for this clone. V usage is TRBV30 and J usage is TRBJ1-4; 7 nucleotides line up with TRBD1. The CDR3 length is 15 residues. CDR1 GTSNPN and CDR2 SVGIG come from the germline V gene (reference sequence). J lost 5 bases, V lost 3 bases, and 9 bases had no gene match. The chain's CDR3 is CAWSPQTGKNEKLFF. CDR3 in DNA: TGTGCCTGGAGCCCTCAGACAGGGAAAAATGAAAAACTGTTTTTT. The whole variable domain, remainder taken from reference TRBV30 and TRBJ1-4, is SQTIHQWPATLVQPVGSPLSLECTVEGTSNPNLYWYRQAAGRGLQLLFYSVGIGQISSEVPQNLSASRPQDRQFILSSKKLLLSDSGFYLCAWSPQTGKNEKLFFGSGTQLSVL.

The chain uses TRBV15 and TRBJ2-7; D might be TRBD2 (6 bases). Trimming took off 3 bases at V and 4 bases at J, with 16 bases between the two ends. CDR1 and CDR2 (germline): LNHNV, YYDKDF (reference sequence). CDR3 length equals 15 residues. Here the CDR3 reads CATSRPNSGQYEQYF. The CDR3 DNA reads TGTGCCACCAGCAGGCCAAACAGCGGGCAGTACGAGCAGTACTTC.

The chain couples TRBV28 to TRBJ2-7; TRBD1 matches 10 bases. The V gene end was trimmed by 6 bases and the J gene end by 4 bases; junction bases not matched to a gene: 9. The CDR3 runs 15 residues. Germline V gives CDR1 MDHEN, CDR2 SYDVKM. CDR3 residues: CASRAGTGVRYEQYF. The CDR3 DNA reads as TGTGCCAGCAGAGCCGGGACAGGGGTTCGGTACGAGCAGTACTTC.

This clone was counted between two and nine times. This chain uses TRBV6-1 with TRBJ1-1, with a tentative D call TRBD1 (5 bases). The V gene's germline CDR1 is MNHNS and CDR2 SASEGT. V lost 2 bases to trimming and J lost 1 base, with 11 bases between them. The CDR3 is 15 amino acids. CDR3 amino acids: CASSEWGGWNTEAFF. CDR3 DNA: TGTGCCAGCAGTGAATGGGGGGGTTGGAACACTGAAGCTTTCTTT.

The chain employs TRBV11-2 and TRBJ1-6; a possible D gene is TRBD1 (5 bases). Trimming took 5 bases from V and 6 from J, leaving 8 bases between them. The germline CDR1 and CDR2 sequences are SGHAT and FQNNGV. CDR3 length: 13 amino acids. In DNA form, the CDR3 reads TGTGCCAGCAGCGAGACAGCTAATTCACCCCTCCACTTT. Amino acids: CASSETANSPLHF.

The V gene is TRBV11-2, the J gene TRBJ2-5; 9 nucleotides line up with TRBD2. Germline-derived CDR1 and CDR2 are SGHAT and FQNNGV. This CDR3 spans 15 amino acids. The V gene end was trimmed by 3 bases and the J gene end by 5 bases; junction bases not matched to a gene: 7. The CDR3 DNA follows: TGTGCCAGCAGCTTCCGCGGGGGGGCCCGGGAGACCCAGTACTTC. This sequence encodes CASSFRGGARETQYF.

This clone occurred a few times. The chain has TRBV10-3 and TRBJ1-2; a weak D match, TRBD1 (5 bases). Trimming shortened V by 6 bases and J by 6 bases, and 14 bases separated the two germline ends. This CDR3 has 13 amino acids. The germline V gene encodes CDR1 ENHRY and CDR2 SYGVKD. CDR3 DNA: TGTGCCATCAGCTCAGGGTTGAGTGATGGCTACACCTTC. Protein: CAISSGLSDGYTF.